The 20 T cell receptor beta chains reported below all come from one sample, sequenced in a study of cytomegalovirus exposure and HLA in healthy donors. PCR amplification relied on 60 Vbeta primers (plus 13 Jbeta primers). Repertoires were generated with immunoSEQ multiplex PCR, while TCRdb's copy carries only in-frame clones and drops some. The table lists 70,000 to 85,000 clones, roughly 65% of them singletons, with roughly 4.4% in the top ten. Sequencing used PBMCs. Receptors were obtained from a male donor in good health and CMV-seropositive.

This clone came up a few times. The V call is TRBV9, the J call TRBJ1-1; D call uncertain. This CDR3 is 15 amino acids long. Germline V CDR1 and CDR2: SGDLS, YYNGEE. V gave up 4 bases and J gave up 6 bases, with 19 bases separating them. The CDR3 bases are TGTGCCAGCAGCCCCGAGGGAGGGAGGGCTGCTGAAGCTTTCTTT. This sequence encodes CASSPEGGRAAEAFF.

The gene calls are TRBV6-5 and TRBJ1-1; D unresolved. CDR1 and CDR2 (germline): MNHEY, SVGAGI. This CDR3 comprises 13 residues. V shed 4 bases and J shed 4 bases, with 10 bases lying between them. The CDR3 bases are TGTGCCAGCAGTTCCATTGTCGGCACTGAAGCTTTCTTT. Residues: CASSSIVGTEAFF.

The chain has TRBV23-1 and TRBJ2-2; D might be TRBD2 (5 bases). TRBV23-1 has ORF status, its function being uncertain. This CDR3 is built from 14 residues. Trimming took 9 bases from V and 2 from J, leaving 13 bases between them. CDR3 DNA: TGCGCCAGTCAAGCGGCCGCCAACACCGGGGAGCTGTTTTTT. Amino acid sequence: CASQAAANTGELFF.

The rearrangement uses TRBV7-3 and TRBJ1-1; D uncertain. Germline CDR1 is SGHTA and CDR2 is FQGTGA. CDR3 length equals 13 residues. The V gene lost 1 base and the J gene lost 5 bases, with 8 bases spanning the gap. CDR3 bases: TGTGCCAGCAGCTTAAATCCTAGGACTGAAGCTTTCTTT. Amino acids: CASSLNPRTEAFF.

The rearrangement links TRBV25-1 to TRBJ1-2; D possibly corresponds to TRBD1 (6 bases). The CDR3 extends over 12 amino acids. Germline-derived CDR1 and CDR2 are MGHDK and SYGVNS. V was cut by 6 bases and J by 2 bases, with 7 bases left in between. The CDR3 coding sequence is TGTGCCAGCAGCCAGGGGAACTATGGCTACACCTTC. It is translated as CASSQGNYGYTF.

The chain couples TRBV15 to TRBJ1-3; D is perhaps TRBD1 (6 bases). The CDR3 spans 16 residues. From germline, CDR1 is LNHNV and CDR2 YYDKDF (reference sequence). V was pared by 1 base and J by 3 bases, with 13 bases between. The CDR3, as DNA: TGTGCCACCAGCAGAGGCCCAGGGGTAGTTGGAAACACCATATATTTT. It yields the protein CATSRGPGVVGNTIYF.

The gene calls are TRBV19 and TRBJ1-1; no clear D gene. The V and J ends lost 6 bases and 1 base respectively, with 9 bases between them. This CDR3 has 13 amino acids. CDR1 is LNHDA, CDR2 SQIVND, per germline (reference sequence). The CDR3 spells CASREGTNTEAFF. The CDR3 nucleotides read TGTGCCAGTAGGGAGGGAACGAACACTGAAGCTTTCTTT. Drawing the rest from reference TRBV19 and TRBJ1-1, the complete variable domain is DGGITQSPKYLFRKEGQNVTLSCEQNLNHDAMYWYRQDPGQGLRLIYYSQIVNDFQKGDIAEGYSVSREKKESFPLTVTSAQKNPTAFYLCASREGTNTEAFFGQGTRLTVV.

V and J are TRBV2 and TRBJ2-4, with D maybe TRBD2 (5 bases). Germline lookup yields CDR1 SNHLY and CDR2 FYNNEI. CDR3 length: 15 residues. V was shortened by 6 bases and J by 0 bases, with 12 bases between the two germline ends. In DNA form, the CDR3 reads TGTGCCAGCAGGCTTGGAGAGGGAGCCAAAAACATTCAGTACTTC. Protein sequence: CASRLGEGAKNIQYF. Filled out from reference TRBV2 and TRBJ2-4, the complete variable domain reads EPEVTQTPSHQVTQMGQEVILRCVPISNHLYFYWYRQILGQKVEFLVSFYNNEISEKSEIFDDQFSVERPDGSNFTLKIRSTKLEDSAMYFCASRLGEGAKNIQYFGAGTRLSVL.

This chain connects TRBV30 to TRBJ2-3; 7 nucleotides agree with TRBD1. J lost 4 bases, V lost 3 bases, and 1 base had no gene match. The CDR3 consists of 12 residues. CDR1 GTSNPN and CDR2 SVGIG come from the germline V gene (reference sequence). The CDR3 protein is CAWSDRADTQYF. The CDR3, as DNA: TGTGCCTGGAGCGACAGGGCAGATACGCAGTATTTT. Filled out from reference TRBV30 and TRBJ2-3, the complete variable domain reads SQTIHQWPATLVQPVGSPLSLECTVEGTSNPNLYWYRQAAGRGLQLLFYSVGIGQISSEVPQNLSASRPQDRQFILSSKKLLLSDSGFYLCAWSDRADTQYFGPGTRLTVL.

The chain couples TRBV27 to TRBJ2-2, with 10 bases fitting TRBD1. The CDR3 runs 15 residues. In germline, CDR1 is MNHEY, CDR2 SMNVEV (reference sequence). The J segment lost 8 bases and the V segment lost 4 bases, leaving 7 bases of the junction unmatched. The CDR3 DNA follows: TGTGCCAGCAGTTCGACAGGGGGCGGGAGGGGGGAGCTGTTTTTT. Encoded protein: CASSSTGGGRGELFF.

This clone was counted once. The V gene is TRBV5-4, the J gene TRBJ1-2, with D tentatively TRBD1 (5 bases). Germline CDR1 SGHNT, CDR2 YYREEE (reference sequence). The CDR3 spans 14 residues. The ends were cut back, 5 bases at V and 3 bases at J, with 14 bases in the middle. The CDR3 DNA sequence: TGTGCCAGCAGGGGGTGGGGGGGGGACTATGGCTACACCTTC. Translation gives CASRGWGGDYGYTF.

In this sample, this clone turned up a few times. The rearrangement uses TRBV2 and TRBJ1-5, with a tentative D call TRBD1 (5 bases). In germline, CDR1 is SNHLY, CDR2 FYNNEI. Trimming took 0 bases from V and 0 from J, leaving 15 bases between them. CDR3 length: 18 amino acids. The CDR3 nucleotides read TGTGCCAGCAGTGAAGCGCTCCTGGCAGGGTATAGCAATCAGCCCCAGCATTTT. Its protein product is CASSEALLAGYSNQPQHF.

In its sample, this clone was seen once. The V gene is TRBV28, the J gene TRBJ2-7; 7 bases are shared with TRBD1. V trimming: 6 bases; J trimming: 2 bases; junction bases outside the gene matches: 4. Germline assignment: CDR1 MDHEN and CDR2 SYDVKM. CDR3 length: 13 amino acids. This CDR3 is CASSPQGPYEQYF. The DNA for the CDR3 is TGTGCCAGCAGCCCACAGGGGCCCTACGAGCAGTACTTC.

This clone occurred a few times. V and J are TRBV2 and TRBJ2-2; 10 bases map to TRBD1. The CDR3 length is 15 residues. CDR1 is SNHLY and CDR2 is FYNNEI in the germline V gene. The trim removed 6 bases at V and 1 base at J, leaving 2 bases unmatched. The CDR3 loop is CASRGDRGNTGELFF. The DNA of the CDR3 is TGTGCCAGCAGGGGGGACAGGGGGAACACCGGGGAGCTGTTTTTT.

The V gene is TRBV7-6, the J gene TRBJ1-6; D gene uncertain. V lost 3 bases and J lost 6, with 6 bases in between. Germline-derived CDR1 and CDR2 are SGHVS and FNYEAQ. The CDR3 loop spans 13 amino acids. CDR3: CASSFTANSPLHF. The CDR3 DNA is TGTGCCAGCAGCTTTACAGCTAATTCACCCCTCCACTTT. Looking up the rest from reference TRBV7-6 and TRBJ1-6 gives the full variable domain: GAGVSQSPRYKVTKRGQDVALRCDPISGHVSLYWYRQALGQGPEFLTYFNYEAQQDKSGLPNDRFSAERPEGSISTLTIQRTEQRDSAMYRCASSFTANSPLHFGNGTRLTVT.

The rearrangement links TRBV5-1 to TRBJ2-5, with 7 positions matching TRBD2. The CDR3 sequence is 15 residues long. J lost 1 base, V lost 4 bases, and 7 bases had no gene match. Germline V gene sequence: CDR1 SGHRS, CDR2 YFSETQ. The CDR3 nucleotides are TGCGCCAGCAGCCGACAAGCGGGAACCCAAGAGACCCAGTACTTC. This translates into CASSRQAGTQETQYF.

This clone was observed a few times. The rearrangement links TRBV27 to TRBJ1-4; D unclear. V was clipped by 5 bases and J by 4 bases, with 14 bases between them. This CDR3 is built from 15 residues. Germline values: CDR1 MNHEY, CDR2 SMNVEV (reference sequence). As DNA, the CDR3 is TGTGCCAGCAGTCCCCTTTGGGCACTTAATGAAAAACTGTTTTTT. Encoded protein: CASSPLWALNEKLFF.

The gene calls are TRBV5-4 and TRBJ2-3; TRBD2 agrees at 11 bases. Germline loops: CDR1 SGHNT, CDR2 YYREEE (reference sequence). Trimming took 3 bases from V and 1 from J; bases not matched to a gene: 4. This CDR3 is built from 16 residues. This CDR3 reads CASSSPTSGGTDTQYF. CDR3 nucleotides: TGTGCCAGCAGCTCTCCGACTAGCGGGGGCACAGATACGCAGTATTTT.

The CDR3 DNA follows: TGTGCCAGCAGCGCGGGACTAGCGGGAGCATATGATACGCAGTATTTT. This codes for CASSAGLAGAYDTQYF. The chain uses TRBV7-9 and TRBJ2-3, with 14 bases identical to TRBD2. The V segment lost 5 bases and the J segment 6 bases; nucleotides outside the gene matches: 7. The CDR3 has 16 residues. Germline assignment: CDR1 SEHNR and CDR2 FQNEAQ (reference sequence).

In DNA form, the CDR3 reads TGTGCCAGCAGCCTAGAACAGGCAGCCCCTGAGAGCACCATATATTTT. This gives the protein CASSLEQAAPESTIYF. The chain is built from TRBV13 and TRBJ1-3, with D perhaps matching TRBD1 (5 bases). V was cut by 5 bases and J by 9 bases, with 23 bases left in between. Looked up from germline, CDR1 is PRHDT and CDR2 is FYEKMQ (reference sequence). The CDR3 runs to 16 residues.